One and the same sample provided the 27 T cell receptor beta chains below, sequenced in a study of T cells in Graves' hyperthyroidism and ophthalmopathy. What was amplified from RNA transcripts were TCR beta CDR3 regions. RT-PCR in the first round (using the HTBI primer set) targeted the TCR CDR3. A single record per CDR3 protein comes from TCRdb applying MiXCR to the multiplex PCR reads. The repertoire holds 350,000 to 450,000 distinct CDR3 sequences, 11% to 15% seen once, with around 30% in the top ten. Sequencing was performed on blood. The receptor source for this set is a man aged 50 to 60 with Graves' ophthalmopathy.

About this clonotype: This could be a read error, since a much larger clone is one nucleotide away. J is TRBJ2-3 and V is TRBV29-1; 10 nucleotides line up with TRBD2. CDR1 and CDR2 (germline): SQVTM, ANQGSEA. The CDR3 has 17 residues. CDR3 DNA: TGCAGCGTTGAAGGACTAGCGGGTAGACCTAGCAGAGATACGCAGTATTTT. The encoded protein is CSVEGLAGRPSRDTQYF.

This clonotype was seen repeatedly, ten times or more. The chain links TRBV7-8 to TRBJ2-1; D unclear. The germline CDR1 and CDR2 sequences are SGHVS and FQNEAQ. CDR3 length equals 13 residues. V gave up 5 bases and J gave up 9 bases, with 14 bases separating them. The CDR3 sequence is CASSRALVGEQFF. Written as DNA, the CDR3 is TGTGCCAGCAGCCGGGCCCTCGTGGGTGAGCAGTTCTTC.

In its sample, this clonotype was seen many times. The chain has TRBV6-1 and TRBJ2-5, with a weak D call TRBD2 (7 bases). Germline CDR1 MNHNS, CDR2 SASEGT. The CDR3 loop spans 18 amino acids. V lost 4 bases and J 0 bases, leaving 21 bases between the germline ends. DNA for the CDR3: TGTGCCAGCAGTGTCCCCTACGGGGGGCAGCTTAACCAAGAGACCCAGTACTTC. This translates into CASSVPYGGQLNQETQYF.

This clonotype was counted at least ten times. CDR3 nucleotide sequence: TGTGCCAGCAGTTTCCCCAAGAGCTATGGCAATGAGCAGTTCTTC. Amino acids: CASSFPKSYGNEQFF. This sequence joins TRBV28 and TRBJ2-1, with no clear D. Trimming took off 3 bases at V and 6 bases at J, with 15 bases between the two ends. CDR3 length equals 15 residues. Germline CDR1 and CDR2: MDHEN and SYDVKM.

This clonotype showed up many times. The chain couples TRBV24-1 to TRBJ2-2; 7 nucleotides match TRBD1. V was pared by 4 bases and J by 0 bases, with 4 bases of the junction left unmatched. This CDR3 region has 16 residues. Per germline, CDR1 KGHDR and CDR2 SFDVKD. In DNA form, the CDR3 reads TGTGCCACCAGTGACCTGGGGACAGCGAACACCGGGGAGCTGTTTTTT. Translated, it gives CATSDLGTANTGELFF.

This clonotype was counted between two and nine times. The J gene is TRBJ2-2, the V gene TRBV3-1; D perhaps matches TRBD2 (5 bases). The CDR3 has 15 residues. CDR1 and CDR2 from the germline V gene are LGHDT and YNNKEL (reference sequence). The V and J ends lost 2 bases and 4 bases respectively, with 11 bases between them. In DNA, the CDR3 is TGTGCCAGCAGCCAACGACTATCGAGCACCGGGGAGCTGTTTTTT. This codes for CASSQRLSSTGELFF.

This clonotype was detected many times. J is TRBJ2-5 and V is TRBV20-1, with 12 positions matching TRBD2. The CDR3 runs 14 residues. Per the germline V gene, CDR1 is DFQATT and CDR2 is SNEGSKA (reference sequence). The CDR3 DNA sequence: TGCGGGCTTCGACTAGCGGGAGCCCCAGAGACCCAGTACTTC. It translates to CGLRLAGAPETQYF.

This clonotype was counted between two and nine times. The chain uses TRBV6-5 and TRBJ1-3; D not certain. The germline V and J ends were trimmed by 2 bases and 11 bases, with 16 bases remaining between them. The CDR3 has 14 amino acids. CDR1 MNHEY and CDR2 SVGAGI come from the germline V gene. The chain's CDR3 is CASSYRLTGHPIYF. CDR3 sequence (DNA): TGTGCCAGCAGTTACCGCTTAACTGGGCACCCCATATATTTT.

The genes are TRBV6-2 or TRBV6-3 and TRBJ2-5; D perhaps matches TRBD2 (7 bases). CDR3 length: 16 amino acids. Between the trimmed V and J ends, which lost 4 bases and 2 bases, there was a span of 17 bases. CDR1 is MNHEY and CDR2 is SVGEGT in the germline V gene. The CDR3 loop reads CASSSTAGAPQETQYF. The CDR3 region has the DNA TGTGCCAGCAGTTCGACGGCGGGGGCCCCACAAGAGACCCAGTACTTC.

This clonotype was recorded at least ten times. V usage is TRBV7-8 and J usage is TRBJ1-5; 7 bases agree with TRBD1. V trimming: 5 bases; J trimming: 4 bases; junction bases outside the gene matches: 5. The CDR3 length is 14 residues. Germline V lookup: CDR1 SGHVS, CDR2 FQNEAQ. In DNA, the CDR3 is TGTGCCAGCAGCCCACGGACAGGAAATCAGCCCCAGCATTTT. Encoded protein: CASSPRTGNQPQHF.

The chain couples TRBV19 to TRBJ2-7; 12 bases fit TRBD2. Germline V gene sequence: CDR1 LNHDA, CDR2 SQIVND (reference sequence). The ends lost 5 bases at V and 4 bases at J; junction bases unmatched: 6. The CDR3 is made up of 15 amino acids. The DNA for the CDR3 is TGTGCCAGTAGTTATGGACTAGCGGGAATATACGAGCAGTACTTC. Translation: CASSYGLAGIYEQYF.

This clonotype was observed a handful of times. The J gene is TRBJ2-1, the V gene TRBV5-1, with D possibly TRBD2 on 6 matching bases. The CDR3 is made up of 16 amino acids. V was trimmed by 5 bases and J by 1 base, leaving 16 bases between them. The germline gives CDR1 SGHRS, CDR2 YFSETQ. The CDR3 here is CASSTGRGWSYNEQFF. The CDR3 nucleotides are TGCGCCAGCAGTACCGGGCGGGGCTGGTCCTACAATGAGCAGTTCTTC. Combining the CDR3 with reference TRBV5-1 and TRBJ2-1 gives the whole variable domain KAGVTQTPRYLIKTRGQQVTLSCSPISGHRSVSWYQQTPGQGLQFLFEYFSETQRNKGNFPGRFSGRQFSNSRSEMNVSTLELGDSALYLCASSTGRGWSYNEQFFGPGTRLTVL.

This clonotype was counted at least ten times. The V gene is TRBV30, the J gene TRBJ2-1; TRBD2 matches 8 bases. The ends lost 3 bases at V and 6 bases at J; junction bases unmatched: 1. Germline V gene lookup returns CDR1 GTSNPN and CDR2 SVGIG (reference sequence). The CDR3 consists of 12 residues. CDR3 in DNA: TGTGCCTGGAGCGGGACTAGCAATGAGCAGTTCTTC. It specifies CAWSGTSNEQFF.

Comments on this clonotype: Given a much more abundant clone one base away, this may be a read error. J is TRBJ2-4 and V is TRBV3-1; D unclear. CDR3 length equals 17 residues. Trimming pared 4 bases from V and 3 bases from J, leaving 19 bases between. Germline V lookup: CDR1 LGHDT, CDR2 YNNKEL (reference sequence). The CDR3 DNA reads TGTGCCAGCAGCCCGGCGATGGCAGGCCATCTCAAAAACATTCAGTACTTC. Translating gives CASSPAMAGHLKNIQYF. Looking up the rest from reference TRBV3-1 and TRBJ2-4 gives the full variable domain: DTAVSQTPKYLVTQMGNDKSIKCEQNLGHDTMYWYKQDSKKFLKIMFSYNNKELIINETVPNRFSPKSPDKAHLNLHINSLELGDSAVYFCASSPAMAGHLKNIQYFGAGTRLSVL.

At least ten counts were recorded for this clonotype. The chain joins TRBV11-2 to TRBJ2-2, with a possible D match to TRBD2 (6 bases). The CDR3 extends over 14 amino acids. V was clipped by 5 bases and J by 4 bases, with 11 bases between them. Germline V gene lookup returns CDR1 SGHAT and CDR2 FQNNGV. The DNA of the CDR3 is TGTGCCAGCAGCACCGCTAGCGCCACCGGGGAGCTGTTTTTT. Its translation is CASSTASATGELFF.

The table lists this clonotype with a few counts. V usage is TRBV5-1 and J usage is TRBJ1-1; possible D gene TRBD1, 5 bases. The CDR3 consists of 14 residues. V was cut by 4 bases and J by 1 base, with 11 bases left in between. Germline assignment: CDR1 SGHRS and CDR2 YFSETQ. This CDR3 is CASSGRQRNTEAFF. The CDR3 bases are TGCGCCAGCAGCGGCCGACAGAGGAACACTGAAGCTTTCTTT.

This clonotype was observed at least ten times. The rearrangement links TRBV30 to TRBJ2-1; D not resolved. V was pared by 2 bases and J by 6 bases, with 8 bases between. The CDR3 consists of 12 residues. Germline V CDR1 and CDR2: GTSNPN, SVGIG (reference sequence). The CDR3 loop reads CAWSSGPNEQFF. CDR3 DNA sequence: TGTGCCTGGAGTTCAGGCCCCAATGAGCAGTTCTTC.

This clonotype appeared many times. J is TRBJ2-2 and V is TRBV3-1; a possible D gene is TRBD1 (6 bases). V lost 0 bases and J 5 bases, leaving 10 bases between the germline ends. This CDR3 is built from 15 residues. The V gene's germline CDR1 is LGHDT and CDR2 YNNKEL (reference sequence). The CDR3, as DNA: TGTGCCAGCAGCCAAGAAGGGACAATGACCGGGGAGCTGTTTTTT. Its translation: CASSQEGTMTGELFF.

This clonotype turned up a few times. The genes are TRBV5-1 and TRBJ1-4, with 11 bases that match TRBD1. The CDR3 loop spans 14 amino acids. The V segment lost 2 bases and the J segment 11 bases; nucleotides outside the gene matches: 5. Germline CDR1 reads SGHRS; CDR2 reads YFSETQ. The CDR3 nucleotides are TGCGCCAGCAGCTTTGGGACAGGGGGGGTTAAACTGTTTTTT. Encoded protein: CASSFGTGGVKLFF.

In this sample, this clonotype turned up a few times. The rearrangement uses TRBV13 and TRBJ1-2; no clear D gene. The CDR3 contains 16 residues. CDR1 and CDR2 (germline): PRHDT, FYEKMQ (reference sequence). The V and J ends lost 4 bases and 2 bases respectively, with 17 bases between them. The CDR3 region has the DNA TGTGCCAGCAGCTCCAGCAGCCGTCAAGACAACTATGGCTACACCTTC. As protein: CASSSSSRQDNYGYTF.

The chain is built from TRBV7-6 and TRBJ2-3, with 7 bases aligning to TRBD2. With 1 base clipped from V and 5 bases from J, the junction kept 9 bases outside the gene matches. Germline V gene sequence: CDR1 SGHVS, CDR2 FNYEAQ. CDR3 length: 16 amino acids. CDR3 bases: TGTGCCAGCAGCTTAGGAGCCAGCGGGACGGAAGATACGCAGTATTTT. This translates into CASSLGASGTEDTQYF.

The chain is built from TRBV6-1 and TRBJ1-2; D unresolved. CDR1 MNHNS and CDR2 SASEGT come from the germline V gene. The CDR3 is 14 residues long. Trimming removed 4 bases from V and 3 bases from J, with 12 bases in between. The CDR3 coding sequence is TGTGCCAGCAGTGCAGCCAGGACGGACTATGGCTACACCTTC. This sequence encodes CASSAARTDYGYTF.

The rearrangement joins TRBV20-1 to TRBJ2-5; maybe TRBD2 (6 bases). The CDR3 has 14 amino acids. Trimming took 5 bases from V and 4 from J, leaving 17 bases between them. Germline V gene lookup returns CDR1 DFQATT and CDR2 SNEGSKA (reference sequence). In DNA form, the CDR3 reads TGCAGTGCTCCGACAGTGGCCGGGGGAGAGACCCAGTACTTC. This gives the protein CSAPTVAGGETQYF.

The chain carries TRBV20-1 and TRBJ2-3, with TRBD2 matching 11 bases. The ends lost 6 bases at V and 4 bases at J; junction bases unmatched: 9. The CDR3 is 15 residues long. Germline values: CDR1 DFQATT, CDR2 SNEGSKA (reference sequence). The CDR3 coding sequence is TGCAGTGCCGGCCCACTAGCGGGAGTTGCAGATACGCAGTATTTT. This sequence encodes CSAGPLAGVADTQYF.

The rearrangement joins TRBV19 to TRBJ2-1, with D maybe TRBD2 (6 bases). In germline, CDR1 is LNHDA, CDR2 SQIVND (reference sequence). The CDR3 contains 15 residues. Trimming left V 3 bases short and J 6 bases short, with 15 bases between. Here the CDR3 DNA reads TGTGCCAGTAGTATCTACGGGAGAGGTTTCAATGAGCAGTTCTTC. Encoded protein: CASSIYGRGFNEQFF.

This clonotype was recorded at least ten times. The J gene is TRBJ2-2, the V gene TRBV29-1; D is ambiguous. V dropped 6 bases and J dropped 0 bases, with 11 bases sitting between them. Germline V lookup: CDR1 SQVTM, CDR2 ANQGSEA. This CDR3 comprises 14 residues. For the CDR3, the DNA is TGCAGCGTACGAATCCTATCGAACACCGGGGAGCTGTTTTTT. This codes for CSVRILSNTGELFF.

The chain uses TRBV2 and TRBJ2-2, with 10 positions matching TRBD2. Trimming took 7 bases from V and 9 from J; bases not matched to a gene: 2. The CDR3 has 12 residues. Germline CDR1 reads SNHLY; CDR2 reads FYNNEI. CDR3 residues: CASTLAGRELFF. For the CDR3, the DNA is TGTGCCAGCACACTAGCGGGAAGGGAGCTGTTTTTT.